The entry below gives a single T cell receptor (beta chain) sequence along with its context. The antigen is unknown. This entry belongs to a study of CD8 T cell repertoires and HIV-1 epitope variants. Study summary: Separate wells received one of Twenty-five Gag or Nef variant peptides.

Assay: immunoSEQ multiplex PCR; the TCRdb copy retains only in-frame clones and omits some. In the table there are 3,500 to 4,000 clones, roughly 68% of which are singletons. V shed 7 bases, J shed 1 base, and the junction held 4 bases outside the gene matches. There are 14 residues in the CDR3. CDR1 and CDR2 from the germline V gene are MNHEY and SMNVEV (reference sequence). Sequencing was performed on cultured CD8+ T cells derived from PBMCs. The rearrangement links TRBV27 to TRBJ2-1; 7 bases are shared with TRBD1. This TCR derives from a male donor with HIV. For the CDR3, the DNA is TGTGCCAGCAAGAGGACAGGTTCCTACAATGAGCAGTTCTTC. Translation gives CASKRTGSYNEQFF.